Shown below are 30 T cell receptor beta chains from a single sample sequenced in a study of human T cells and chemical hapten exposure. TCRdb reprocessed the RACE reads via MiXCR and lists one record per CDR3 protein. The data show 190,000 or so distinct CDR3 sequences, with just under 30% seen just once and roughly 3% held by the top ten. Documented time point: pre-sensitization, week 0. Treatment noted: therapeutic diphenylcyclopropenone sensitization with weekly scalp DPC. Sequencing was performed on whole blood, taken in connection with sensitization to the hapten diphenylcyclopropenone (DPC). These receptor sequences come from a woman aged 25-40 years with alopecia areata. Some clones in this sample may be carry-over from other donors' samples.

In its sample, this clonotype was seen a few times. The CDR3 loop is CSVGTGGTANEKLFF. The CDR3 nucleotides are TGCAGCGTTGGGACAGGGGGTACGGCTAATGAAAAACTGTTTTTT. The chain has TRBV29-1 and TRBJ1-4, with 10 bases aligning to TRBD1. The CDR3 runs 15 residues. The ends lost 4 bases at V and 3 bases at J; junction bases unmatched: 5. Germline values: CDR1 SQVTM, CDR2 ANQGSEA.

There are a few counts of this clonotype. The chain recombines TRBV27 with TRBJ2-6; D is perhaps TRBD2 (6 bases). This CDR3 is 12 amino acids long. Germline loops: CDR1 MNHEY, CDR2 SMNVEV (reference sequence). V lost 10 bases and J 12 bases, leaving 16 bases between the germline ends. In nucleotides, the CDR3 is TGTGCCACCAGGCCCGGGGGTGGCGTCCTGACTTTC. Translated, it gives CATRPGGGVLTF.

This clonotype showed up many times. V and J are TRBV14 and TRBJ2-7, with D possibly being TRBD1 (6 bases). The germline CDR1 and CDR2 sequences are SGHDN and FVKESK. V was clipped by 1 base and J by 2 bases, with 21 bases between them. This CDR3 has 18 amino acids. The CDR3 region has the DNA TGTGCCAGCAGCCAAGTTTTACCCGGACAGCTATCGACCTACGAGCAGTACTTC. It specifies CASSQVLPGQLSTYEQYF.

CDR3 coding DNA: TGTGCCAGCAGCTTAGAATCTAATGAAAAACTGTTTTTT. Translating it yields CASSLESNEKLFF. The genes are TRBV7-9 and TRBJ1-4, with D unclear. The CDR3 totals 13 residues. V was pared by 1 base and J by 3 bases, with 3 bases between. Germline CDR1 and CDR2: SEHNR and FQNEAQ (reference sequence).

This clonotype was observed a few times. The chain employs TRBV3-1 and TRBJ2-7, with TRBD1 matching 9 bases. The CDR3 length is 15 residues. The germline V gene encodes CDR1 LGHDT and CDR2 YNNKEL (reference sequence). The V gene end was trimmed by 4 bases and the J gene end by 2 bases; junction bases not matched to a gene: 6. The CDR3 region is CASSRTTGGTYEQYF. CDR3 coding DNA: TGTGCCAGCAGCCGAACGACAGGGGGGACCTACGAGCAGTACTTC.

V gene TRBV29-1 combines with J gene TRBJ1-4, with TRBD1 matching 7 bases. V shed 7 bases, J shed 8 bases, and the junction held 7 bases outside the gene matches. Germline V gene data show CDR1 as SQVTM and CDR2 as ANQGSEA. The CDR3 loop spans 12 amino acids. The CDR3 spells CSAAQGGEKLFF. The CDR3 DNA reads as TGCAGCGCCGCGCAGGGGGGCGAAAAACTGTTTTTT.

The J gene is TRBJ2-7, the V gene TRBV29-1; D may be TRBD2 (6 bases). The V end lost 7 bases, the J end lost 1 base, and 11 bases lay between the germline ends. The CDR3 is made up of 12 amino acids. The V gene's germline CDR1 is SQVTM and CDR2 ANQGSEA. CDR3 protein: CSALRDSYEQYF. CDR3 DNA sequence: TGCAGCGCCCTGCGGGATTCCTACGAGCAGTACTTC.

CDR3 sequence: CSAYGLATKLTYNEQFF. The DNA of the CDR3 is TGCAGTGCCTACGGACTAGCGACAAAGCTAACCTACAATGAGCAGTTCTTC. The rearrangement joins TRBV20-1 to TRBJ2-1, with TRBD2 matching over 9 bases. Germline V gives CDR1 DFQATT, CDR2 SNEGSKA (reference sequence). With V trimmed by 6 bases and J by 2 bases, 14 bases remained unmatched. The CDR3 length is 17 residues.

This sequence joins TRBV7-9 and TRBJ1-2, with D hard to call. Trimming stripped 4 bases from V and 8 bases from J, with 14 bases between. CDR3 length: 13 residues. The germline CDR1 and CDR2 sequences are SEHNR and FQNEAQ (reference sequence). The CDR3 loop reads CASSSSTMEGYTF. In DNA form, the CDR3 reads TGTGCCAGCAGCTCATCGACAATGGAGGGCTACACCTTC.

CDR3 sequence: CATYYGGTNTEAFF. For the CDR3, the DNA is TGTGCCACCTATTACGGGGGGACCAACACTGAAGCTTTCTTT. This chain connects TRBV6-5 to TRBJ1-1; the D gene is possibly TRBD1 (5 bases). The CDR3 consists of 14 residues. CDR1 is MNHEY, CDR2 SVGAGI, per germline. V lost 10 bases and J lost 2, with 17 bases in between.

The rearrangement uses TRBV27 and TRBJ1-6; no definite D call. V was trimmed by 6 bases and J by 6 bases, leaving 6 bases between them. This CDR3 is 12 amino acids long. The germline V gene encodes CDR1 MNHEY and CDR2 SMNVEV (reference sequence). The CDR3 protein is CASSTANSPLHF. In DNA, the CDR3 is TGTGCCAGCAGCACAGCTAATTCACCCCTCCACTTT.

A word on this clonotype: The germline gene is not matched at one end of the junction; a read error may be the cause. V is TRBV5-4 and J is TRBJ2-5; no clear D gene. The germline V gene has CDR1 SGHNT and CDR2 YYREEE (reference sequence). This CDR3 spans 13 amino acids. CDR3 sequence reads: CASSLGTQEIQYF. CDR3 DNA: TGTGCCAGCAGCTTGGGGACCCAAGAGATCCAGTACTTC. Complete variable domain (other parts from reference TRBV5-4 and TRBJ2-5): ETGVTQSPTHLIKTRGQQVTLRCSSQSGHNTVSWYQQALGQGPQFIFQYYREEENGRGNFPPRFSGLQFPNYSSELNVNALELDDSALYLCASSLGTQEIQYFGPGTRLLVL.

V usage is TRBV5-1 and J usage is TRBJ2-1; TRBD2 might be the D (5 bases). The CDR3 spans 13 residues. Germline V CDR1 and CDR2: SGHRS, YFSETQ. The V end lost 4 bases, the J end lost 6 bases, and 11 bases lay between the germline ends. Here the CDR3 reads CASSHLAGNEQFF. The CDR3 DNA follows: TGCGCCAGCAGCCACCTTGCGGGCAATGAGCAGTTCTTC.

The CDR3 DNA follows: TGTGCCAGTTCGTCCGGGACTAGGAACAATGAGCAGTTCTTC. Protein product: CASSSGTRNNEQFF. The V and J genes are TRBV28 and TRBJ2-1, with 8 bases lining up with TRBD2. Germline V gene data show CDR1 as MDHEN and CDR2 as SYDVKM. Unmatched junction bases numbered 9, after V lost 9 bases and J lost 5 bases. CDR3 size: 14 residues.

This clonotype has only a few counts. This chain links TRBV12-2 with TRBJ1-4; TRBD1, the table's D call, was not compared with the DNA. TRBV12-2 is reported as a pseudogene. The CDR3 sequence is 18 residues long. The CDR3 DNA follows: TGTGCAAGTCGCCTGAGGCGGGGCAGGAGGAGCACTAATGAAAAACTGTTTTTT. It is translated as CASRLRRGRRSTNEKLFF.

The chain carries TRBV20-1 and TRBJ1-1; a possible D gene is TRBD1 (6 bases). The CDR3 has 13 amino acids. Germline V gene lookup returns CDR1 DFQATT and CDR2 SNEGSKA (reference sequence). Between the trimmed V and J ends, which lost 5 bases and 6 bases, there was a span of 16 bases. CDR3 region: CSAHTGLLAEAFF. DNA of the CDR3: TGCAGTGCTCATACAGGGTTGTTGGCTGAAGCTTTCTTT.

This clonotype appeared a few times. This chain uses TRBV28 with TRBJ2-1, with D unclear. The germline V and J ends were trimmed by 6 bases and 7 bases, with 16 bases remaining between them. From germline, CDR1 is MDHEN and CDR2 SYDVKM. The CDR3 sequence is 14 residues long. CDR3 sequence: CASSSGSLGNEQFF. CDR3 in DNA: TGTGCCAGCAGCTCTGGGTCCCTCGGGAATGAGCAGTTCTTC.

The sample holds one count of this clonotype. In nucleotides, the CDR3 is TGCGCCAGCAGCCCGTATGACAATCAGCCCCAGCATTTT. Its translation is CASSPYDNQPQHF. The J gene is TRBJ1-5, the V gene TRBV4-1; D remains unclear. V was clipped by 4 bases and J by 3 bases, with 7 bases between them. CDR3 length equals 13 residues. The germline CDR1 and CDR2 sequences are MGHRA and YSYEKL.

The rearrangement joins TRBV28 to TRBJ1-6, with TRBD1 as a possible D gene (5 bases). This CDR3 has 14 amino acids. Per the germline V gene, CDR1 is MDHEN and CDR2 is SYDVKM. V lost 5 bases and J lost 9, with 14 bases in between. DNA for the CDR3: TGTGCCAGCAGTCAGACAGCACGGAGTTCACCCCTCCACTTT. Amino acids: CASSQTARSSPLHF.

The gene calls are TRBV11-2 and TRBJ1-4, with a weak D call TRBD1 (6 bases). In germline, CDR1 is SGHAT, CDR2 FQNNGV. The CDR3 has 15 residues. V was clipped by 5 bases and J by 5 bases, with 15 bases between them. CDR3 nucleotide sequence: TGTGCCAGCAGCATGCGAACAGGGAGGAATGAAAAACTGTTTTTT. This encodes CASSMRTGRNEKLFF. Complete variable domain (other parts from reference TRBV11-2 and TRBJ1-4): EAGVAQSPRYKIIEKRQSVAFWCNPISGHATLYWYQQILGQGPKLLIQFQNNGVVDDSQLPKDRFSAERLKGVDSTLKIQPAKLEDSAVYLCASSMRTGRNEKLFFGSGTQLSVL.

This clonotype was found a few times. The chain recombines TRBV4-3 with TRBJ2-1; TRBD2 is a possible D gene (6 bases). The CDR3 totals 14 residues. Germline-derived CDR1 and CDR2 are LGHNA and YSLEER. The V gene lost 1 base and the J gene lost 9 bases, with 13 bases spanning the gap. For the CDR3, the DNA is TGCGCCAGCAGCCAAGTGTCTAGCGAGGGTGAGCAGTTCTTC. Its protein product is CASSQVSSEGEQFF.

Comments on this clonotype: The junction departs from the called germline gene at one end, perhaps through a read error. The chain uses TRBV28 and TRBJ1-5; D ambiguous. Germline values: CDR1 MDHEN, CDR2 SYDVKM. The CDR3 is 12 amino acids. Written as DNA, the CDR3 is TGTGCCAGCAGTTTTGTCAATCATCCCCAGCATTTT. It codes for CASSFVNHPQHF.

The chain employs TRBV7-2 and TRBJ2-2; perhaps D is TRBD1 or TRBD2 (5 bases each). Germline CDR1 is SGHTA and CDR2 is FQGNSA. Trimming removed 2 bases at V and 6 bases at J, with 7 bases between. This CDR3 has 13 amino acids. CDR3 residues: CASSLWGSGELFF. As DNA, the CDR3 is TGTGCCAGCAGCTTATGGGGGTCCGGGGAGCTGTTTTTT.

The chain uses TRBV7-9 and TRBJ2-7, with TRBD2 matching over 12 bases. J lost 0 bases, V lost 5 bases, and 8 bases had no gene match. The CDR3 covers 17 residues. Per the germline V gene, CDR1 is SEHNR and CDR2 is FQNEAQ (reference sequence). CDR3 sequence reads: CASSKGLAGTSSYEQYF. The CDR3 DNA reads as TGTGCCAGCAGCAAAGGACTAGCGGGGACAAGCTCCTACGAGCAGTACTTC. The variable domain in full, with the rest retrieved from reference TRBV7-9 and TRBJ2-7, is DTGVSQNPRHKITKRGQNVTFRCDPISEHNRLYWYRQTLGQGPEFLTYFQNEAQLEKSRLLSDRFSAERPKGSFSTLEIQRTEQGDSAMYLCASSKGLAGTSSYEQYFGPGTRLTVT.

The chain links TRBV5-1 to TRBJ2-3, with 10 nucleotides matching TRBD1. The germline V gene encodes CDR1 SGHRS and CDR2 YFSETQ. CDR3 length: 15 amino acids. V dropped 3 bases and J dropped 1; count of bases not matched to a gene: 2. This chain's CDR3 is CASSWGQGRTDTQYF. CDR3 nucleotides: TGCGCCAGCAGCTGGGGACAGGGGCGCACAGATACGCAGTATTTT.

The V gene is TRBV12-3 or TRBV12-4, the J gene TRBJ2-6; the match to TRBD1 covers 7 bases. The CDR3 consists of 16 residues. The V gene end was trimmed by 4 bases and the J gene end by 2 bases; junction bases not matched to a gene: 5. The CDR3: CASSYTTGTGANVLTF. The CDR3, as DNA: TGTGCCAGCAGTTATACGACAGGGACTGGGGCCAACGTCCTGACTTTC.

The chain combines TRBV6-1 with TRBJ2-7, with D maybe TRBD2 (5 bases). Germline V CDR1 and CDR2: MNHNS, SASEGT. CDR3 size: 12 residues. Trimming took 6 bases from V and 9 from J, leaving 15 bases between them. The CDR3 coding sequence is TGTGCCAGCAGAGACCGGGAACGCGGGCAGTACTTC. This codes for CASRDRERGQYF.

This clonotype was seen a few times. This chain connects TRBV10-3 to TRBJ2-7, with D hard to call. With 10 bases removed from V and 0 bases from J, the gap between germline ends came to 16 bases. The CDR3 runs 14 residues. CDR1 is ENHRY and CDR2 is SYGVKD in the germline V gene. CDR3 in amino acids: CATQLAPASYEQYF. The CDR3 DNA sequence: TGTGCCACCCAGTTGGCCCCAGCCTCCTACGAGCAGTACTTC.

The genes are TRBV5-1 and TRBJ2-7; 7 bases match TRBD1. This CDR3 spans 14 amino acids. Trimming took 4 bases from V and 9 from J; bases not matched to a gene: 13. Germline lookup yields CDR1 SGHRS and CDR2 YFSETQ. The CDR3 reads CASSARQGHTRQYF. The CDR3 region has the DNA TGCGCCAGCAGCGCCCGACAGGGCCACACTAGGCAGTACTTC.

Written as DNA, the CDR3 is TGTGCCAGCAGTTCTCTCGACAGGGCTGGCTACACCTTC. Its protein product is CASSSLDRAGYTF. This chain links TRBV28 with TRBJ1-2, with 7 bases fitting TRBD1. This CDR3 has 13 residues. Germline V gene data show CDR1 as MDHEN and CDR2 as SYDVKM. The ends lost 4 bases at V and 7 bases at J; junction bases unmatched: 6.